The rows below give T cell receptor beta chains drawn from one sample of a study of T cell responses to AZD1222 COVID-19 vaccine. Clones were sequenced by immunoSEQ multiplex PCR, and TCRdb holds only the in-frame ones, with some missing. The table lists about 150,000 clones, around nine tenths of them singletons. The sequencing here drew on peripheral blood, taken on day 0 of AZD1222 vaccination. The source is an adult in good health. The conserved cysteine and the conserved F or W are not part of the CDR3 here. Each record gives: D gene, clone size, V gene, CDR3 protein. A D gene is named only where the DNA matches it firmly. Part of the rows lack a size; the others show once, few, many or a class for expanded clones.

d_gene: -; abundance: -; v_gene: TRBV10-2; CDR3aa: ATAGLKDEQF
d_gene: -; abundance: few; v_gene: TRBV19; CDR3aa: ASSISVRSNQPQH
d_gene: -; abundance: -; v_gene: TRBV9; CDR3aa: ASSVGGRENQPQH
d_gene: TRBD1; abundance: many; v_gene: TRBV4-1; CDR3aa: ASSQVTGLSGELF
d_gene: -; abundance: -; v_gene: TRBV20-1; CDR3aa: SASDPRLVGEQY
d_gene: TRBD2; abundance: -; v_gene: TRBV5-1; CDR3aa: ASSWGGTGSYEQY
d_gene: TRBD2; abundance: few; v_gene: TRBV6-5; CDR3aa: ASSWDYKETQY
d_gene: TRBD1; abundance: -; v_gene: TRBV29-1; CDR3aa: SVGGQGNEKLF
d_gene: -; abundance: once; v_gene: TRBV3-1/TRBV3-2; CDR3aa: ASSPEAGGFADTQY
d_gene: -; abundance: few; v_gene: TRBV27; CDR3aa: ASRRHLDSNQPQH
d_gene: -; abundance: -; v_gene: TRBV2; CDR3aa: ASSDSAERVKLF
d_gene: TRBD1; abundance: -; v_gene: TRBV15; CDR3aa: ATSRNYDRGNQETQY
d_gene: TRBD2; abundance: -; v_gene: TRBV5-1; CDR3aa: ASTRTSGRILTGELF
d_gene: TRBD1; abundance: -; v_gene: TRBV24-1; CDR3aa: ATSDDRGRGETQY
d_gene: -; abundance: -; v_gene: TRBV6-1; CDR3aa: ASSERGTSSYEQY
d_gene: -; abundance: -; v_gene: TRBV2; CDR3aa: ASSEAPPGQY
d_gene: -; abundance: once; v_gene: TRBV7-2; CDR3aa: ASSLSTGSNQPQH
d_gene: TRBD1; abundance: -; v_gene: TRBV6-5; CDR3aa: ASSSGTETYNEQF
d_gene: -; abundance: few; v_gene: TRBV7-2; CDR3aa: ASSFGGWGANVLT
d_gene: -; abundance: -; v_gene: TRBV28; CDR3aa: ASSPLAHYEQY
d_gene: -; abundance: -; v_gene: TRBV5-5; CDR3aa: ASSKDALPDTQY
d_gene: -; abundance: -; v_gene: TRBV7-9; CDR3aa: ASSFGTEEGRNTEAF
d_gene: -; abundance: -; v_gene: TRBV28; CDR3aa: ASSPQGPQH
d_gene: TRBD1; abundance: -; v_gene: TRBV7-9; CDR3aa: ASSSTGGHTIY
d_gene: TRBD2; abundance: -; v_gene: TRBV5-4; CDR3aa: ASSLRTSGSTDTQY
d_gene: -; abundance: -; v_gene: TRBV4-1; CDR3aa: ASSHRPPYRTPEQF
d_gene: -; abundance: -; v_gene: TRBV28; CDR3aa: ASLPLPNTEAF
d_gene: -; abundance: -; v_gene: TRBV4-3; CDR3aa: ASSTASGSGNTIY
d_gene: TRBD1; abundance: -; v_gene: TRBV10-3; CDR3aa: AISDDRDGNIQY
d_gene: -; abundance: -; v_gene: TRBV21-1; CDR3aa: ASSKVSRDRGNGTEAF
d_gene: -; abundance: -; v_gene: TRBV28; CDR3aa: ASSLLQAVDIQY
d_gene: -; abundance: -; v_gene: TRBV6-5; CDR3aa: ASSYFVQAGSPLH
d_gene: TRBD2; abundance: once; v_gene: TRBV7-2; CDR3aa: ASSLKASGRALTGELF
d_gene: -; abundance: -; v_gene: TRBV6-5; CDR3aa: ASSPILESIQY
d_gene: -; abundance: -; v_gene: TRBV7-2; CDR3aa: ASSLELGGEAF